A single sample is the source of the 5 T cell receptor beta chains below, sequenced in a study of cytomegalovirus exposure and HLA in healthy donors. Vbeta (60) and Jbeta (13) primers were used in the PCR. This table comes from immunoSEQ multiplex PCR, and its TCRdb copy is limited to in-frame clones, with some not included. The table shows some 200,000 clones, with approximately 70% occurring only once. The material sequenced was PBMCs. The receptors were sampled from a man between 35 and 55 years old in good health and CMV-seropositive.

This clone has a handful of counts. The chain combines TRBV7-6 with TRBJ1-1; possibly TRBD1 for D (5 bases). Germline CDR1 reads SGHVS; CDR2 reads FNYEAQ. This CDR3 spans 14 amino acids. V lost 1 base to trimming and J lost 3 bases, with 9 bases between them. CDR3 region: CASSLGAGDTEAFF. DNA for the CDR3: TGTGCCAGCAGCTTAGGGGCGGGGGACACTGAAGCTTTCTTT.

The chain combines TRBV7-9 with TRBJ2-5; 9 nucleotides line up with TRBD1. The CDR3 has 16 amino acids. Trimming cost V 6 bases and J 1 base; bases outside gene matches: 9. Looked up from germline, CDR1 is SEHNR and CDR2 is FQNEAQ (reference sequence). The CDR3, as DNA: TGTGCCAGCAGTCCACAGGGGGCGAACTTCCAAGAGACCCAGTACTTC. It specifies CASSPQGANFQETQYF.

The V gene is TRBV10-1, the J gene TRBJ2-4, with D possibly being TRBD1 (5 bases). The CDR3 has 14 residues. Between the trimmed V and J ends, which lost 6 bases and 8 bases, there was a span of 17 bases. Germline V gene lookup returns CDR1 WNHNN and CDR2 SYGVQD (reference sequence). CDR3 coding DNA: TGCGCCAGCAGCCAGGGCTTTTTTGGGGACATTCAGTACTTC. It yields the protein CASSQGFFGDIQYF.

This sequence joins TRBV6-5 and TRBJ1-1, with D possibly matching TRBD1 (6 bases). V shed 0 bases and J shed 5 bases, with 10 bases lying between them. Germline V CDR1 and CDR2: MNHEY, SVGAGI. CDR3 length: 14 amino acids. CDR3 DNA sequence: TGTGCCAGCAGTTACTCTAGGACAGTTACTGAAGCTTTCTTT. Translating gives CASSYSRTVTEAFF.

The chain uses TRBV25-1 and TRBJ2-3; weak D call: TRBD2 (6 bases). Trimming cost V 5 bases and J 2 bases, with 14 bases left between them. Germline V gives CDR1 MGHDK, CDR2 SYGVNS. The CDR3 contains 15 residues. This CDR3 is CASSIYGTLTDTQYF. The CDR3 DNA reads TGTGCCAGCAGTATCTACGGGACTCTCACAGATACGCAGTATTTT.